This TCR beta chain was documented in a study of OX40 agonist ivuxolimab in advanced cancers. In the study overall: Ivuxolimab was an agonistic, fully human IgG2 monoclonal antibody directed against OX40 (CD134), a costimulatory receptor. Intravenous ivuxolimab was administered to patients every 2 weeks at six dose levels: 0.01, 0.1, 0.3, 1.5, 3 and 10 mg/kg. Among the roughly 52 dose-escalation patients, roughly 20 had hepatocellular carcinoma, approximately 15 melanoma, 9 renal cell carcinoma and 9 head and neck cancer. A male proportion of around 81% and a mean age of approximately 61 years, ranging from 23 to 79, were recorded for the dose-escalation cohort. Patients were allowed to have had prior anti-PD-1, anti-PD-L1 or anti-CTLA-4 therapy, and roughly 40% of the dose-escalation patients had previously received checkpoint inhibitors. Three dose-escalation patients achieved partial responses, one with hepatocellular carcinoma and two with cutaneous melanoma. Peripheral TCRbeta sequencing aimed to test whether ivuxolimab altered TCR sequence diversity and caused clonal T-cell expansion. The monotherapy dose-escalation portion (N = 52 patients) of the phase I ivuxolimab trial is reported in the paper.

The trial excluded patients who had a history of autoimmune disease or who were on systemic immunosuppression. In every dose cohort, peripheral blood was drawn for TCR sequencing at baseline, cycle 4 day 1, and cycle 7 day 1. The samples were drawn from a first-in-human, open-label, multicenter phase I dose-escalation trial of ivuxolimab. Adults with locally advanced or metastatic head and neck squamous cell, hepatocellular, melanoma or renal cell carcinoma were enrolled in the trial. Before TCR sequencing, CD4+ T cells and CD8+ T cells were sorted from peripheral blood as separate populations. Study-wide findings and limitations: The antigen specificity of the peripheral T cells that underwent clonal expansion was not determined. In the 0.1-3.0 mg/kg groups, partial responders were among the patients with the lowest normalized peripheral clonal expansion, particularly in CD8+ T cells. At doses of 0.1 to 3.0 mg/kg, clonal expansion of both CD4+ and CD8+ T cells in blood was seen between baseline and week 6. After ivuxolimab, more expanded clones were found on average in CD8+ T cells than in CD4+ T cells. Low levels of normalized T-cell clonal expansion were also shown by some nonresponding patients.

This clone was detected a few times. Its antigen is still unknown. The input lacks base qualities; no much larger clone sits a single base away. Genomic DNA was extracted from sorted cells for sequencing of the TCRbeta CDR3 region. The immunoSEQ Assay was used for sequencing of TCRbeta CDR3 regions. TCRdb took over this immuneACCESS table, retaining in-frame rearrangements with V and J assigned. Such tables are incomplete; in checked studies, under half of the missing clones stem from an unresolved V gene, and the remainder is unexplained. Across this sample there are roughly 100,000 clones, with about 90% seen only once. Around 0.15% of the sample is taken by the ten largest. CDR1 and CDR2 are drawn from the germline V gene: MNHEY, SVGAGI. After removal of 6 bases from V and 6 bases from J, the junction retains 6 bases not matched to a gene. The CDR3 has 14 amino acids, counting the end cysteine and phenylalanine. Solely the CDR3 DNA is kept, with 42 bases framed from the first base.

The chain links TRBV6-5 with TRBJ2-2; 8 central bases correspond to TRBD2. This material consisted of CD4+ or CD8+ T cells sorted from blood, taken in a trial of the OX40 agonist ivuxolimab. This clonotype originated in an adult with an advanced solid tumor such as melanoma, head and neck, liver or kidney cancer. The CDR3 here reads CASRRSGGAGELFF. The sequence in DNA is TGTGCCAGCAGAAGAAGCGGGGGTGCCGGGGAGCTGTTTTTT.